These 22 T cell receptor beta chains were sequenced from one sample in a study of identical twins. TCRdb reprocessed the 5' RACE reads with MiXCR, giving one entry per CDR3 protein. The sample shows hundreds of thousands of distinct CDR3 sequences, over 8.5% of them seen only once. These data also formed part of another study, on yellow fever vaccine responses in identical twins.

Sequenced: PBMCs. The receptors derive from a woman in her late teens or twenties in good health.

This clonotype was detected many times. This chain uses TRBV29-1 with TRBJ2-3, with D uncertain. Trimming removed 6 bases from V and 1 base from J, with 8 bases in between. Germline V gene lookup returns CDR1 SQVTM and CDR2 ANQGSEA. There are 12 residues in the CDR3. The CDR3 region has the DNA TGCAGCGTGGTTGGTGGCACAGATACGCAGTATTTT. It yields the protein CSVVGGTDTQYF.

In this sample, this clonotype turned up a few times. CDR3 in DNA: TGTGCCAGCAGCCGTGCGGGATTTGGTAATGAAAAACTGTTTTTT. Amino acid sequence: CASSRAGFGNEKLFF. V gene TRBV12-3 or TRBV12-4 combines with J gene TRBJ1-4; no firm D call. With 6 bases removed from V and 4 bases from J, the gap between germline ends came to 15 bases. This CDR3 region has 15 residues.

The V call is TRBV18, the J call TRBJ2-6; 9 bases line up with TRBD1. The CDR3 sequence is 17 residues long. The junction had 9 bases not matched to a gene; V was cut back by 8 bases and J by 1 base. CDR1 is KGHSH, CDR2 LQKENI, per germline. The CDR3 region has the DNA TGTGCCAGCCCCACATCCGGGACAGGGTCTGGGGCCAACGTCCTGACTTTC. Protein: CASPTSGTGSGANVLTF. The entire variable domain, with the rest obtained from reference TRBV18 and TRBJ2-6, is as follows: NAGVMQNPRHLVRRRGQEARLRCSPMKGHSHVYWYRQLPEEGLKFMVYLQKENIIDESGMPKERFSAEFPKEGPSILRIQQVVRGDSAAYFCASPTSGTGSGANVLTFGAGSRLTVL.

The genes are TRBV29-1 and TRBJ2-7; 8 bases line up with TRBD1. Germline CDR1 is SQVTM and CDR2 is ANQGSEA. The CDR3 runs to 13 residues. The junction had 3 bases not matched to a gene; V was cut back by 1 base and J by 4 bases. The CDR3 sequence: CSVEGYRGYEQYF. The CDR3 DNA reads TGCAGCGTTGAAGGGTACAGGGGGTACGAGCAGTACTTC.

This clonotype was observed a few times. The V gene is TRBV20-1, the J gene TRBJ1-2, with D maybe TRBD1 (6 bases). Germline CDR1 is DFQATT and CDR2 is SNEGSKA (reference sequence). V was cut by 0 bases and J by 4 bases, with 15 bases left in between. The CDR3 has 15 residues. CDR3 DNA sequence: TGCAGTGCTAGAGATCTAAAGCGGGGGGCCTATGGCTACACCTTC. It translates to CSARDLKRGAYGYTF.

This clonotype has a handful of counts. A read error may explain this, as a much larger clone is one base away. V gene TRBV4-2 combines with J gene TRBJ2-7; TRBD2 matches 9 bases. CDR1 and CDR2 (germline): LGHNA, YNFKEQ. This CDR3 contains 15 residues. The trim removed 1 base at V and 2 bases at J, leaving 3 bases unmatched. Here the CDR3 reads CASSQGGGGAYEQYF. CDR3 DNA sequence: TGTGCCAGCAGCCAAGGAGGCGGGGGGGCCTACGAGCAGTACTTC.

CDR3 in amino acids: CATSQGQSEQYF. DNA of the CDR3: TGTGCCACCTCCCAGGGGCAAAGCGAGCAGTACTTC. V gene TRBV10-3 combines with J gene TRBJ2-7, with a weak D call TRBD1 (6 bases). Between the trimmed V and J ends, which lost 10 bases and 6 bases, there was a span of 16 bases. Per germline, CDR1 ENHRY and CDR2 SYGVKD. CDR3 length equals 12 residues.

This clonotype was detected ten times or more. This sequence joins TRBV4-3 and TRBJ2-2; TRBD1 aligns across 7 bases. CDR3 length: 19 residues. V lost 3 bases, J lost 0 bases, and 13 bases stayed unmatched. Germline V gene data show CDR1 as LGHNA and CDR2 as YSLEER. CDR3 in amino acids: CASSQHYPGQISNTGELFF. The CDR3 DNA is TGCGCCAGCAGCCAGCATTACCCGGGACAGATCTCGAACACCGGGGAGCTGTTTTTT.

This clonotype was seen ten or more times. The rearrangement joins TRBV7-2 to TRBJ2-7; D unresolved. The germline gives CDR1 SGHTA, CDR2 FQGNSA. V gave up 4 bases and J gave up 3 bases, with 10 bases separating them. The CDR3 runs to 13 residues. For the CDR3, the DNA is TGTGCCAGCAGCTCCTTAGATGGCTACGAGCAGTACTTC. Protein product: CASSSLDGYEQYF.

The J gene is TRBJ2-1, the V gene TRBV5-1; D tentatively fits TRBD1 or TRBD2 (5 bases each). Germline V gives CDR1 SGHRS, CDR2 YFSETQ. Trimming pared 0 bases from V and 8 bases from J, leaving 18 bases between. The CDR3 length is 16 residues. The CDR3 DNA reads TGCGCCAGCAGCTTGGGGTCAGGGTCTAGCTTCGATGAGCAGTTCTTC. Amino acids: CASSLGSGSSFDEQFF.

V is TRBV5-1 and J is TRBJ2-7; 7 positions match TRBD2. From germline, CDR1 is SGHRS and CDR2 YFSETQ. The V gene end was trimmed by 0 bases and the J gene end by 6 bases; junction bases not matched to a gene: 9. This CDR3 has 15 amino acids. The CDR3 loop reads CASSLALGRAAEQYF. DNA of the CDR3: TGCGCCAGCAGCTTGGCACTTGGGAGGGCAGCCGAGCAGTACTTC.

The CDR3 nucleotides read TGTGCCAGCAGCCAGGTCACAGGGAGTGTGTACACTGAAGCTTTCTTT. Translating gives CASSQVTGSVYTEAFF. The chain is built from TRBV3-1 and TRBJ1-1; weak D call: TRBD1 (6 bases). The germline V gene encodes CDR1 LGHDT and CDR2 YNNKEL (reference sequence). The CDR3 consists of 16 residues. V was clipped by 3 bases and J by 3 bases, with 17 bases between them.

This clonotype was found a few times. The V call is TRBV29-1, the J call TRBJ2-2; D uncertain. V was trimmed by 7 bases and J by 3 bases, leaving 6 bases between them. The CDR3 has 11 amino acids. Germline V gives CDR1 SQVTM, CDR2 ANQGSEA. The CDR3 DNA is TGCAGCGCCCGATACACCGGGGAGCTGTTTTTT. It is translated as CSARYTGELFF.

This chain joins TRBV5-5 and TRBJ2-2, with D maybe TRBD2 (5 bases). V lost 3 bases and J lost 8, with 11 bases in between. CDR3 length equals 13 residues. Germline-derived CDR1 and CDR2 are SGHKS and YYEKEE (reference sequence). The CDR3 loop reads CASSSDLMGELFF. CDR3 sequence (DNA): TGTGCCAGCAGCTCGGACTTGATGGGGGAGCTGTTTTTT.

The chain is built from TRBV5-1 and TRBJ2-5; 8 bases line up with TRBD1. This CDR3 has 15 amino acids. Germline V gene data show CDR1 as SGHRS and CDR2 as YFSETQ. V lost 0 bases, J lost 5 bases, and 6 bases stayed unmatched. Here the CDR3 DNA reads TGCGCCAGCAGCTTGGGACCAGGGGGCTTGGAGACCCAGTACTTC. It yields the protein CASSLGPGGLETQYF. The full variable domain, its missing parts supplied by reference TRBV5-1 and TRBJ2-5, is KAGVTQTPRYLIKTRGQQVTLSCSPISGHRSVSWYQQTPGQGLQFLFEYFSETQRNKGNFPGRFSGRQFSNSRSEMNVSTLELGDSALYLCASSLGPGGLETQYFGPGTRLLVL.

This clonotype was counted at least ten times. The V call is TRBV29-1, the J call TRBJ2-1, with TRBD2 identical over 11 bases. V shed 5 bases and J 6 bases; nucleotides not matched to a gene: 9. The CDR3 has 15 amino acids. Germline CDR1 reads SQVTM; CDR2 reads ANQGSEA. CDR3 amino acids: CSVRGLAGTVNEQFF. For the CDR3, the DNA is TGCAGCGTTCGCGGACTAGCGGGTACGGTCAATGAGCAGTTCTTC.

A few counts support this clonotype. V gene TRBV24-1 combines with J gene TRBJ1-1; no definite D call. CDR1 is KGHDR, CDR2 SFDVKD, per germline. This CDR3 comprises 15 residues. V lost 0 bases, J lost 0 bases, and 7 bases lay in between. CDR3 protein: CATSDLAGLNTEAFF. The CDR3, as DNA: TGTGCCACCAGTGATTTGGCAGGCTTGAACACTGAAGCTTTCTTT.

This clonotype turned up a few times. In nucleotides, the CDR3 is TGTGCCAGCAGCCCTGGCCCGGGGACCAAAGCTTTCTTT. The encoded protein is CASSPGPGTKAFF. The V call is TRBV7-2, the J call TRBJ1-1; possibly TRBD1 for D (5 bases). The germline CDR1 and CDR2 sequences are SGHTA and FQGNSA. The CDR3 contains 13 residues. The germline V and J ends were trimmed by 5 bases and 9 bases, with 16 bases remaining between them.

CDR3 protein: CASSYASGGAFEQYF. The CDR3 DNA reads TGTGCCAGCAGTTACGCTTCTGGTGGGGCATTCGAGCAGTACTTC. The chain employs TRBV6-2 or TRBV6-3 and TRBJ2-7, with D maybe TRBD1 (5 bases). Deletions cut 2 bases from V and 6 bases from J, with 17 bases between. Germline assignment: CDR1 MNHEY and CDR2 SVGEGT. The CDR3 sequence is 15 residues long.

The V and J genes are TRBV11-2 and TRBJ2-3; no reliable D call. CDR3 length equals 16 residues. Germline V gene lookup returns CDR1 SGHAT and CDR2 FQNNGV. Trimming removed 1 base from V and 0 bases from J, with 11 bases in between. CDR3 DNA: TGTGCCAGCAGCTTAGGCTTGACGAGTAGCACAGATACGCAGTATTTT. Protein product: CASSLGLTSSTDTQYF.

This clonotype has just a few counts. This rearrangement joins TRBV20-1 to TRBJ2-7; D gene uncertain. CDR1 is DFQATT and CDR2 is SNEGSKA in the germline V gene (reference sequence). Trimming removed 3 bases from V and 2 bases from J, with 20 bases in between. This CDR3 comprises 16 residues. The CDR3, as DNA: TGCAGTGCTAGTCGGGCGGTCAGCCTGAGGCCCTACGAGCAGTACTTC. It encodes CSASRAVSLRPYEQYF.

Many counts were recorded for this clonotype. The rearrangement uses TRBV7-2 and TRBJ2-3; 10 nucleotides line up with TRBD2. The CDR3 loop spans 14 amino acids. Germline V CDR1 and CDR2: SGHTA, FQGNSA. After removal of 6 bases from V and 4 bases from J, the junction contained 4 bases not matched to a gene. This CDR3 reads CASRASGSSDTQYF. CDR3 DNA sequence: TGTGCCAGCAGGGCTAGCGGGAGTTCAGATACGCAGTATTTT. Using reference TRBV7-2 and TRBJ2-3 for the parts outside the CDR3, the full variable domain is GAGVSQSPSNKVTEKGKDVELRCDPISGHTALYWYRQSLGQGLEFLIYFQGNSAPDKSGLPSDRFSAERTGGSVSTLTIQRTQQEDSAVYLCASRASGSSDTQYFGPGTRLTVL.